These 21 T cell receptor beta chains originate from one sample sequenced in a study of T cell changes during pregnancy in multiple sclerosis. TCRdb's table, derived via immunoSEQ multiplex PCR, lists solely in-frame clones and lacks some. Of around 20,000 clones in the sample, less than 95% were seen once. Sequencing was performed on CD4+ T cells from peripheral blood mononuclear cells, taken in the third trimester of pregnancy. The receptors here all came from a female donor in good health, enrolled as a control in a pregnancy study.

This clone was seen just once. The V call is TRBV19, the J call TRBJ2-7; tentatively, D is TRBD2 (6 bases). Trimming shortened V by 5 bases and J by 5 bases, and 19 bases separated the two germline ends. The CDR3 loop spans 15 amino acids. CDR1 and CDR2 from the germline V gene are LNHDA and SQIVND (reference sequence). The CDR3 nucleotides read TGTGCCAGTAGTGGATGGAGGGACGCGAACGACGAGCAGTACTTC. It specifies CASSGWRDANDEQYF.

The rearrangement links TRBV27 to TRBJ2-1; no definite D call. The ends were cut back, 1 base at V and 2 bases at J, with 9 bases in the middle. The germline gives CDR1 MNHEY, CDR2 SMNVEV (reference sequence). The CDR3 has 15 residues. The CDR3 region is CASSLFSSTYNEQFF. CDR3 DNA: TGTGCCAGCAGTTTATTTTCCAGTACCTACAATGAGCAGTTCTTC.

The count of this clone is one. The chain combines TRBV10-3 with TRBJ1-1; TRBD1 aligns across 9 bases. The CDR3 extends over 16 amino acids. V trimming: 2 bases; J trimming: 0 bases; junction bases outside the gene matches: 4. The germline V gene has CDR1 ENHRY and CDR2 SYGVKD. The CDR3 region has the DNA TGTGCCATCAGTGAGGGGGGACAGGGCTTGAACACTGAAGCTTTCTTT. It yields the protein CAISEGGQGLNTEAFF.

CDR3 coding DNA: TGTGCCAGTAGTATGTCCCGAGGGCGGCAAGAGACCCAGTACTTC. Translation: CASSMSRGRQETQYF. The genes are TRBV19 and TRBJ2-5, with a weak D call TRBD2 (5 bases). CDR3 length: 15 amino acids. V lost 3 bases, J lost 2 bases, and 13 bases lay in between. The germline V gene encodes CDR1 LNHDA and CDR2 SQIVND (reference sequence).

V gene TRBV28 combines with J gene TRBJ1-1; D remains unclear. The CDR3 runs 13 residues. V was cut by 3 bases and J by 1 base, with 6 bases left in between. Germline CDR1 and CDR2: MDHEN and SYDVKM. The CDR3 bases are TGTGCCAGCAGTTTCAATCCGAACACTGAAGCTTTCTTT. It yields the protein CASSFNPNTEAFF.

This clone showed up just once. The chain couples TRBV19 to TRBJ1-2; 9 bases line up with TRBD1. The J segment lost 3 bases and the V segment lost 8 bases, leaving 4 bases of the junction unmatched. This CDR3 contains 13 residues. In germline, CDR1 is LNHDA, CDR2 SQIVND (reference sequence). CDR3 nucleotides: TGTGCCAGTTCGACAGGGGGACACTATGGCTACACCTTC. As protein: CASSTGGHYGYTF.

This clone was seen a single time. The gene calls are TRBV6-1 and TRBJ1-5; the match to TRBD1 covers 7 bases. Germline CDR1 MNHNS, CDR2 SASEGT. Losses at the gene ends were 2 bases for V and 1 base for J; bases not matched to a gene: 5. This CDR3 spans 16 amino acids. DNA of the CDR3: TGTGCCAGCAGTGAACAGGGGGATCAGAGCAATCAGCCCCAGCATTTT. Translated: CASSEQGDQSNQPQHF.

CDR3 residues: CASSQDGGGGSYGYTF. The DNA of the CDR3 is TGCGCCAGCAGCCAAGATGGAGGGGGCGGCTCCTATGGCTACACCTTC. The chain uses TRBV4-1 and TRBJ1-2, with 7 bases matching TRBD1. Germline lookup yields CDR1 MGHRA and CDR2 YSYEKL. Trimming cost V 0 bases and J 4 bases; bases outside gene matches: 8. The CDR3 is 16 residues long.

V usage is TRBV14 and J usage is TRBJ2-2; TRBD2 aligns across 12 bases. Trimming cost V 5 bases and J 5 bases; bases outside gene matches: 9. Germline V gene lookup returns CDR1 SGHDN and CDR2 FVKESK. CDR3 length equals 17 residues. This chain's CDR3 is CASSAPLAGGRTGELFF. DNA for the CDR3: TGTGCCAGCAGCGCTCCCCTAGCGGGGGGGCGAACCGGGGAGCTGTTTTTT.

The chain employs TRBV27 and TRBJ1-4; the match to TRBD1 covers 9 bases. The CDR3 runs to 14 residues. The J segment lost 8 bases and the V segment lost 5 bases, leaving 6 bases of the junction unmatched. The germline CDR1 and CDR2 sequences are MNHEY and SMNVEV (reference sequence). CDR3 in DNA: TGTGCCAGCAGTCTTCTTGGACAGGGGGAAAAACTGTTTTTT. Translated: CASSLLGQGEKLFF.

The chain combines TRBV6-6 with TRBJ1-5; D is possibly TRBD1 (5 bases). Trimming cost V 2 bases and J 9 bases, with 14 bases left between them. The germline gives CDR1 MNHNY, CDR2 SVGAGI (reference sequence). This CDR3 has 14 amino acids. The CDR3 region is CASSYDGTSRPQHF. For the CDR3, the DNA is TGTGCCAGCAGTTACGATGGGACTTCGAGGCCCCAGCATTTT.

CDR3 bases: TGTGCTAGTGGTTTGGTCCAGGACAGGGCCTTCAGGGGTGGGCAGTTCTTC. This gives the protein CASGLVQDRAFRGGQFF. The chain uses TRBV12-5 and TRBJ2-1; TRBD1 matches at 8 bases. V was pared by 0 bases and J by 12 bases, with 16 bases of the junction left unmatched. The CDR3 is 17 residues long. Per the germline V gene, CDR1 is LGHNT and CDR2 is FRNRAP.

The chain is built from TRBV11-2 and TRBJ1-1; 9 bases agree with TRBD1. V shed 3 bases and J 3 bases; nucleotides not matched to a gene: 8. Germline CDR1 reads SGHAT; CDR2 reads FQNNGV. The CDR3 has 16 residues. CDR3 amino acids: CASSFTGGPWDTEAFF. The CDR3 DNA is TGTGCCAGCAGCTTCACAGGGGGCCCCTGGGACACTGAAGCTTTCTTT. Full variable domain (outside the CDR3, taken from reference TRBV11-2 and TRBJ1-1): EAGVAQSPRYKIIEKRQSVAFWCNPISGHATLYWYQQILGQGPKLLIQFQNNGVVDDSQLPKDRFSAERLKGVDSTLKIQPAKLEDSAVYLCASSFTGGPWDTEAFFGQGTRLTVV.

The chain combines TRBV18 with TRBJ2-6, with 14 bases lining up with TRBD2. Unmatched junction bases numbered 4, after V lost 3 bases and J lost 0 bases. The CDR3 is 19 residues long. Germline CDR1 KGHSH, CDR2 LQKENI. For the CDR3, the DNA is TGTGCCAGCTCACCGGGGACTAGCGGGGGCCGCTCTGGGGCCAACGTCCTGACTTTC. This translates into CASSPGTSGGRSGANVLTF.

The chain has TRBV11-3 and TRBJ1-1; D is ambiguous. The CDR3 loop spans 15 amino acids. CDR1 SGHNT and CDR2 YENEEA come from the germline V gene. Trimming shortened V by 5 bases and J by 0 bases, and 13 bases separated the two germline ends. The CDR3 protein is CASSSRGGLNTEAFF. In nucleotides, the CDR3 is TGTGCCAGCAGCAGCAGAGGAGGACTGAACACTGAAGCTTTCTTT.

This clone has just one count. The chain carries TRBV27 and TRBJ2-3; D is undetermined. The CDR3 contains 16 residues. Deletions cut 7 bases from V and 2 bases from J, with 19 bases between. Germline V gives CDR1 MNHEY, CDR2 SMNVEV (reference sequence). In DNA form, the CDR3 reads TGTGCCAGCACCCCTGTAAGAAGATTGGCCACAGATACGCAGTATTTT. It is translated as CASTPVRRLATDTQYF.

The rearrangement joins TRBV5-1 to TRBJ1-2; D is uncertain. CDR3 length equals 14 residues. The V end lost 4 bases, the J end lost 2 bases, and 12 bases lay between the germline ends. The germline gives CDR1 SGHRS, CDR2 YFSETQ. In DNA, the CDR3 is TGCGCCAGCAGCACGCAACAGTTAAACTATGGCTACACCTTC. Translation: CASSTQQLNYGYTF.

J is TRBJ1-2 and V is TRBV6-5; D may be TRBD1 (6 bases). The ends were cut back, 5 bases at V and 4 bases at J, with 8 bases in the middle. This CDR3 spans 12 amino acids. Germline V gives CDR1 MNHEY, CDR2 SVGAGI. CDR3 nucleotide sequence: TGTGCCAGCAGTCAGGACAGCTATGGCTACACCTTC. As protein: CASSQDSYGYTF.

V and J are TRBV20-1 and TRBJ2-3; TRBD2 might be the D (6 bases). CDR1 and CDR2 from the germline V gene are DFQATT and SNEGSKA (reference sequence). V was clipped by 1 base and J by 7 bases, with 6 bases between them. CDR3 size: 11 residues. The DNA of the CDR3 is TGCAGTGCTAGAGGCGGGAATACGCAGTATTTT. Protein sequence: CSARGGNTQYF.

V is TRBV5-4 and J is TRBJ2-3, with a tentative D call TRBD1 (5 bases). Germline V gives CDR1 SGHNT, CDR2 YYREEE (reference sequence). The CDR3 extends over 15 amino acids. Deletions cut 0 bases from V and 5 bases from J, with 13 bases between. The CDR3 loop is CASSLVGRVGDTQYF. CDR3 coding DNA: TGTGCCAGCAGCTTGGTTGGCAGGGTCGGAGATACGCAGTATTTT. Combining the CDR3 with reference TRBV5-4 and TRBJ2-3 gives the whole variable domain ETGVTQSPTHLIKTRGQQVTLRCSSQSGHNTVSWYQQALGQGPQFIFQYYREEENGRGNFPPRFSGLQFPNYSSELNVNALELDDSALYLCASSLVGRVGDTQYFGPGTRLTVL.

The CDR3 region has the DNA TGTGCCAGCAGTGAAAGTAGAGCAACCGATACGCAGTATTTT. It is translated as CASSESRATDTQYF. The chain combines TRBV2 with TRBJ2-3; no clear D gene. The CDR3 spans 14 residues. Trimming took off 2 bases at V and 6 bases at J, with 12 bases between the two ends. Germline CDR1 reads SNHLY; CDR2 reads FYNNEI. The full variable domain, rest sourced from reference TRBV2 and TRBJ2-3, is EPEVTQTPSHQVTQMGQEVILRCVPISNHLYFYWYRQILGQKVEFLVSFYNNEISEKSEIFDDQFSVERPDGSNFTLKIRSTKLEDSAMYFCASSESRATDTQYFGPGTRLTVL.